This entry lists 27 T cell receptor beta chains sequenced from one sample in a study of T cell responses to AZD1222 COVID-19 vaccine (dated by TCRdb to the early 2020s). The sample's time point label, decoded: baseline before first vaccination. Libraries came from the immunoSEQ multiplex PCR assay. Held by TCRdb, this immuneACCESS table contains in-frame sequences only and omits some clones. Under half of the omission traces to an unresolved V gene where checked; the cause of the rest is unknown. For this sample there are 110,000 to 150,000 clones; more than 90% appear just once. Over 1.5% of the sample lies in the top ten. Here the sequenced sample was peripheral blood, taken on day 0 of AZD1222 vaccination. Receptor source: an adult in good health.

The chain employs TRBV27 and TRBJ2-7; D remains ambiguous. CDR3 length: 11 amino acids. V lost 1 base, J lost 6 bases, and 4 bases lay in between. Germline assignment: CDR1 MNHEY and CDR2 SMNVEV (reference sequence). CDR3 bases: TGTGCCAGCAGTTTATGGATCGAGCAGTACTTC. It codes for CASSLWIEQYF.

This sequence joins TRBV5-4 and TRBJ2-5; 9 bases align to TRBD2. CDR3 size: 15 residues. J lost 1 base, V lost 1 base, and 2 bases had no gene match. Per the germline V gene, CDR1 is SGHNT and CDR2 is YYREEE (reference sequence). The CDR3 reads CASSLRLAAQETQYF. CDR3 DNA: TGTGCCAGCAGCTTGAGACTAGCGGCCCAAGAGACCCAGTACTTC.

The rearrangement joins TRBV19 to TRBJ1-2, with 12 nucleotides matching TRBD1. This CDR3 has 16 residues. V was clipped by 5 bases and J by 7 bases; unmatched bases: 11. Germline V CDR1 and CDR2: LNHDA, SQIVND (reference sequence). DNA of the CDR3: TGTGCCAGTAGTGCTGTGTCGGGACAGGGGGCTGGTGGCTACACCTTC. Translation: CASSAVSGQGAGGYTF.

This rearrangement joins TRBV5-1 to TRBJ2-6; perhaps TRBD1 as D (5 bases). This CDR3 spans 16 amino acids. Trimming took off 2 bases at V and 0 bases at J, with 9 bases between the two ends. Germline CDR1 reads SGHRS; CDR2 reads YFSETQ. CDR3 in amino acids: CASSFVTGSGANVLTF. The CDR3 bases are TGCGCCAGCAGCTTTGTAACAGGCTCTGGGGCCAACGTCCTGACTTTC. The full variable domain, with the rest looked up from reference TRBV5-1 and TRBJ2-6, is KAGVTQTPRYLIKTRGQQVTLSCSPISGHRSVSWYQQTPGQGLQFLFEYFSETQRNKGNFPGRFSGRQFSNSRSEMNVSTLELGDSALYLCASSFVTGSGANVLTFGAGSRLTVL.

The chain employs TRBV5-1 and TRBJ1-1; 9 nucleotides align to TRBD1. Trimming removed 0 bases from V and 4 bases from J; junction bases left unmatched: 10. Germline loops: CDR1 SGHRS, CDR2 YFSETQ. CDR3 length equals 17 residues. Here the CDR3 reads CASSLAGGTGLGTEAFF. The CDR3 DNA sequence: TGCGCCAGCAGCTTGGCCGGTGGGACAGGGTTGGGCACTGAAGCTTTCTTT.

This rearrangement joins TRBV5-1 to TRBJ2-5; 9 bases agree with TRBD2. The length of the CDR3 is 16 residues. Germline V gives CDR1 SGHRS, CDR2 YFSETQ. J lost 5 bases, V lost 1 base, and 9 bases had no gene match. This chain's CDR3 is CASSLPSGIPGETQYF. The CDR3 nucleotides are TGCGCCAGCAGCTTGCCTAGCGGGATCCCTGGGGAGACCCAGTACTTC.

The chain recombines TRBV19 with TRBJ2-3; 7 positions agree with TRBD2. Trimming removed 1 base from V and 8 bases from J; junction bases left unmatched: 6. The germline CDR1 and CDR2 sequences are LNHDA and SQIVND (reference sequence). The CDR3 is 14 amino acids. CDR3 bases: TGTGCCAGTAGTATAGGGCCTAGCGGAGCTACGCAGTATTTT. It codes for CASSIGPSGATQYF.

The gene calls are TRBV15 and TRBJ1-4; no clear D. This CDR3 has 16 amino acids. CDR1 and CDR2 (germline): LNHNV, YYDKDF (reference sequence). The V end lost 3 bases, the J end lost 0 bases, and 11 bases lay between the germline ends. The CDR3: CATSRDGAATNEKLFF. In DNA, the CDR3 is TGTGCCACCAGCAGGGACGGAGCTGCAACTAATGAAAAACTGTTTTTT.

CDR3: CASSPRTGVGQETQYF. The CDR3 DNA follows: TGTGCCAGCAGCCCACGGACAGGGGTGGGCCAAGAGACCCAGTACTTC. The rearrangement links TRBV3-1 (or the pseudogene TRBV3-2) to TRBJ2-5; TRBD1 agrees at 9 bases. CDR1 is LGHDT, CDR2 YNNKEL, per germline (reference sequence). Trimming cost V 4 bases and J 1 base; bases outside gene matches: 7. There are 16 residues in the CDR3.

The DNA for the CDR3 is TGTGCCACCAGGAGAAAATTCAAAGGGACAGTCACAGATACGCAGTATTTT. Its protein is CATRRKFKGTVTDTQYF. The chain links TRBV2 to TRBJ2-3, with 7 bases identical to TRBD1. This CDR3 spans 17 amino acids. Per germline, CDR1 SNHLY and CDR2 FYNNEI. Trimming took 10 bases from V and 2 from J; bases not matched to a gene: 18.

J is TRBJ1-1 and V is TRBV19; tentatively, D is TRBD1 (6 bases). Trimming cost V 5 bases and J 5 bases, with 9 bases left between them. CDR1 LNHDA and CDR2 SQIVND come from the germline V gene (reference sequence). This CDR3 has 12 amino acids. CDR3 in DNA: TGTGCCAGTAGTCAGAGGGGGACTGAAGCTTTCTTT. Protein product: CASSQRGTEAFF.

The chain employs TRBV27 and TRBJ2-3; the D gene is possibly TRBD1 (10 bases). The CDR3 is 18 residues long. Trimming stripped 8 bases from V and 2 bases from J, with 26 bases between. Germline V gene data show CDR1 as MNHEY and CDR2 as SMNVEV (reference sequence). CDR3 region: CASPGLLAGQGYTDTQYF. The CDR3 bases are TGTGCCAGCCCGGGTCTTCTAGCGGGACAGGGGTACACAGATACGCAGTATTTT.

The chain joins TRBV20-1 to TRBJ1-4; tentatively, D is TRBD1 (6 bases). The germline V gene encodes CDR1 DFQATT and CDR2 SNEGSKA (reference sequence). The V end was cut by 3 bases, the J end by 8 bases, with 13 bases between. The CDR3 is made up of 13 amino acids. CDR3 bases: TGCAGTGCTAGTCACAGGGAAGGGGAAAAACTGTTTTTT. Residues: CSASHREGEKLFF.

The CDR3 sequence is CASSVTRGNYGYTF. The DNA of the CDR3 is TGTGCCAGCAGCGTAACCAGGGGGAACTATGGCTACACCTTC. The chain joins TRBV5-5 to TRBJ1-2; the match to TRBD1 covers 7 bases. Germline trimming cut 4 bases from V and 2 bases from J; bases unmatched to any gene: 5. Germline loops: CDR1 SGHKS, CDR2 YYEKEE (reference sequence). The CDR3 totals 14 residues.

The rearrangement links TRBV5-5 to TRBJ1-3; no clear D gene. Germline V CDR1 and CDR2: SGHKS, YYEKEE (reference sequence). The CDR3 runs 17 residues. The V end was cut by 0 bases, the J end by 0 bases, with 13 bases between. CDR3 sequence (DNA): TGTGCCAGCAGCTTGGTGTTCAGTATCACCTCTGGAAACACCATATATTTT. Translation gives CASSLVFSITSGNTIYF.

CDR3 bases: TGCGCCAGCAGCCAAGGTGGAGGTATCCCCTACGAGCAGTACTTC. It specifies CASSQGGGIPYEQYF. This rearrangement joins TRBV4-1 to TRBJ2-7; possible D gene TRBD2, 5 bases. V gave up 1 base and J gave up 2 bases, with 12 bases separating them. This CDR3 is 15 amino acids long. CDR1 and CDR2 from the germline V gene are MGHRA and YSYEKL.

This rearrangement joins TRBV5-6 to TRBJ2-7, with TRBD1 matching 8 bases. CDR1 is SGHDT, CDR2 YYEEEE, per germline. This CDR3 spans 14 amino acids. After removal of 4 bases from V and 6 bases from J, the junction contained 9 bases not matched to a gene. The CDR3, as DNA: TGTGCCAGCAGCGCCCGGACAGGGAGTGGCGAGCAGTACTTC. This encodes CASSARTGSGEQYF.

This sequence joins TRBV9 and TRBJ2-1; D gene ambiguous. Trimming pared 0 bases from V and 2 bases from J, leaving 9 bases between. The CDR3 runs to 15 residues. Germline V lookup: CDR1 SGDLS, CDR2 YYNGEE. This CDR3 reads CASSVGASTYNEQFF. The CDR3 coding sequence is TGTGCCAGCAGCGTAGGAGCCTCCACCTACAATGAGCAGTTCTTC. Filled out from reference TRBV9 and TRBJ2-1, the complete variable domain reads DSGVTQTPKHLITATGQRVTLRCSPRSGDLSVYWYQQSLDQGLQFLIQYYNGEERAKGNILERFSAQQFPDLHSELNLSSLELGDSALYFCASSVGASTYNEQFFGPGTRLTVL.

On this clone itself: The same CDR3 also results from other DNA sequences found in this sample. The chain joins TRBV19 to TRBJ1-5; D is unresolved. V lost 6 bases and J lost 4, with 7 bases in between. This CDR3 contains 12 residues. Germline CDR1 and CDR2: LNHDA and SQIVND (reference sequence). CDR3 sequence reads: CASRGGNQPQHF. CDR3 in DNA: TGTGCCAGTAGGGGCGGGAATCAGCCCCAGCATTTT.

The rearrangement links TRBV4-1 to TRBJ1-5; TRBD1 matches 7 bases. J gave up 4 bases and V 3 bases, and 6 bases lay outside the gene matches. Germline V gene sequence: CDR1 MGHRA, CDR2 YSYEKL. The CDR3 totals 15 residues. The CDR3 spells CASSHSGTVNQPQHF. The CDR3 nucleotides read TGCGCCAGCAGCCATTCTGGGACAGTAAATCAGCCCCAGCATTTT.

The chain combines TRBV28 with TRBJ2-7; D could derive from TRBD1 or TRBD2 (5 bases each). Trimming removed 2 bases from V and 5 bases from J, with 13 bases in between. CDR1 is MDHEN, CDR2 SYDVKM, per germline. The CDR3 contains 14 residues. CDR3 nucleotide sequence: TGTGCCAGCAGTTTAGAGGGGTTGAACCACGAGCAGTACTTC. Its protein product is CASSLEGLNHEQYF.

V is TRBV2 and J is TRBJ1-5; possibly TRBD1 for D (5 bases). V was clipped by 3 bases and J by 0 bases, with 9 bases between them. The CDR3 length is 15 residues. CDR1 is SNHLY and CDR2 is FYNNEI in the germline V gene. CDR3 in DNA: TGTGCCAGCAGTGACACAGGTTATAGCAATCAGCCCCAGCATTTT. As protein: CASSDTGYSNQPQHF.

The V and J genes are TRBV5-1 and TRBJ2-3; 9 bases map to TRBD2. CDR3 length: 16 residues. After removal of 1 base from V and 6 bases from J, the junction contained 9 bases not matched to a gene. The germline V gene encodes CDR1 SGHRS and CDR2 YFSETQ. In nucleotides, the CDR3 is TGCGCCAGCAGCTTGAGGGCTAGCGGGATGTCGGATACGCAGTATTTT. It yields the protein CASSLRASGMSDTQYF.

The table lists this clone with a count of one. The gene calls are TRBV19 and TRBJ2-7; D is perhaps TRBD1 (5 bases). V dropped 2 bases and J dropped 1 base, with 21 bases sitting between them. Germline V gene data show CDR1 as LNHDA and CDR2 as SQIVND (reference sequence). The CDR3 consists of 18 residues. CDR3 region: CASSIIGGQTDTSYEQYF. CDR3 nucleotide sequence: TGTGCCAGTAGTATAATTGGTGGCCAGACGGACACATCCTACGAGCAGTACTTC.

The rearrangement links TRBV10-3 to TRBJ1-1, with D unresolved. Germline loops: CDR1 ENHRY, CDR2 SYGVKD. This CDR3 is 14 amino acids long. V lost 4 bases, J lost 2 bases, and 11 bases lay in between. The CDR3 sequence is CAISVGLGNTEAFF. CDR3 sequence (DNA): TGTGCCATCAGTGTAGGGTTGGGTAACACTGAAGCTTTCTTT.

The CDR3 bases are TGCGCCAGCAGCTGGGGGAGCGGGAGGGCCATCGGAGAGACCCAGTACTTC. This sequence encodes CASSWGSGRAIGETQYF. V is TRBV5-1 and J is TRBJ2-5, with 10 bases fitting TRBD2. Trimming took 3 bases from V and 4 from J; bases not matched to a gene: 12. Germline assignment: CDR1 SGHRS and CDR2 YFSETQ. This CDR3 comprises 17 residues.

The chain carries TRBV2 and TRBJ1-1; D is ambiguous. Trimming shortened V by 3 bases and J by 1 base, and 12 bases separated the two germline ends. Germline-derived CDR1 and CDR2 are SNHLY and FYNNEI. The CDR3 consists of 15 residues. The CDR3 DNA is TGTGCCAGCAGTGACCCAGGATTGGCGAACACTGAAGCTTTCTTT. Translating it yields CASSDPGLANTEAFF.